The rows below give T cell receptor beta chains drawn from one sample of a study of blood T cell repertoires in COVID-19. TCRdb's table, derived via immunoSEQ multiplex PCR, lists solely in-frame clones and lacks some. The sample shows just over 650,000 clones, 80% to 90% of them seen only once. Specimen: peripheral blood. These receptors originate from a woman aged 18-29 years with acute or convalescent COVID-19. Both conserved end residues are part of each CDR3. The order of the fields is D gene, V gene, J gene, clone size, CDR3 protein, CDR3 DNA. The D gene is left open where the match is weak. Expanded clones get a size class; other rows say once, few or many, or leave the size out.

>-|TRBV27|TRBJ1-1|-
CASSFSGTPWNTEAFF
TGTGCCAGCAGTTTCTCAGGGACACCTTGGAACACTGAAGCTTTCTTT
>TRBD1|TRBV2|TRBJ2-5|-
CAILRDRVQETQYF
TGTGCCATACTTCGTGACAGGGTTCAAGAGACCCAGTACTTC
>-|TRBV7-2|TRBJ2-1|-
CASSLSLGEQFF
TGTGCCAGCAGCTTATCTCTCGGTGAGCAGTTCTTC
>-|TRBV6-4|TRBJ2-1|-
CASTPGGPTTIDEQFF
TGTGCCAGCACCCCGGGGGGCCCGACGACAATCGATGAGCAGTTCTTC
>TRBD1|TRBV5-6|TRBJ1-5|-
CASSLQGAHQPQHF
TGTGCCAGCAGCTTACAGGGGGCTCATCAGCCCCAGCATTTT
>TRBD1|TRBV7-2|TRBJ1-2|-
CASSQRDRGGGYTF
TGTGCCAGCAGCCAGAGGGACAGGGGGGGTGGCTACACCTTC
>-|TRBV2|TRBJ1-5|once
CASSPGNQPQHF
TGTGCCAGCAGTCCCGGCAATCAGCCCCAGCATTTT
>TRBD1|TRBV18|TRBJ1-2|-
CASSPAAGTGEGYTF
TGTGCCAGCTCCCCCGCAGCTGGGACAGGGGAAGGCTACACCTTC
>-|TRBV7-9|TRBJ1-3|-
CASTPRADRLTGNTIYF
TGTGCCAGCACCCCCCGCGCGGACAGATTAACGGGAAACACCATATATTTT
>-|TRBV9|TRBJ2-5|-
CASSGSTRETQYF
TGTGCCAGCAGCGGGTCAACCAGGGAGACCCAGTACTTC
>TRBD1|TRBV3-1/TRBV3-2|TRBJ2-3|-
CASSQVLPGQGADTQYF
TGTGCCAGCAGCCAAGTCCTCCCGGGACAGGGGGCAGATACGCAGTATTTT
>TRBD2|TRBV7-2|TRBJ2-7|-
CASSRTSSYEQYF
TGTGCCAGCAGCCGGACTAGCTCCTACGAGCAGTACTTC
>-|TRBV3-1/TRBV3-2|TRBJ1-2|few
CASSLTGIPNYGYTF
TGTGCCAGCAGCCTGACAGGAATCCCTAACTATGGCTACACCTTC
>TRBD1|TRBV29-1|TRBJ1-2|-
CSVPWTGNNYGYTF
TGCAGCGTACCCTGGACAGGGAATAACTATGGCTACACCTTC
>-|TRBV6-5|TRBJ1-2|-
CASSYSAYGYTF
TGTGCCAGCAGTTACTCGGCTTATGGCTACACCTTC